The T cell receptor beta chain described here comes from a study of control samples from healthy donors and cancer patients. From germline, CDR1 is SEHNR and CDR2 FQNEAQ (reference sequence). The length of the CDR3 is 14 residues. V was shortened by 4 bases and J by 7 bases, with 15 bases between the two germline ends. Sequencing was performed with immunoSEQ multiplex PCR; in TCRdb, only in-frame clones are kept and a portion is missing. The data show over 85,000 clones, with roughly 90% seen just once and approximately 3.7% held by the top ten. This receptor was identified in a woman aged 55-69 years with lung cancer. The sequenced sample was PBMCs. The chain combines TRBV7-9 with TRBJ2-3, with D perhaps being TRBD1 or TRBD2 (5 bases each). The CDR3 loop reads CASSYGTSVNTQYF. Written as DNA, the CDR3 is TGTGCCAGCAGCTACGGGACGTCTGTGAATACGCAGTATTTT.